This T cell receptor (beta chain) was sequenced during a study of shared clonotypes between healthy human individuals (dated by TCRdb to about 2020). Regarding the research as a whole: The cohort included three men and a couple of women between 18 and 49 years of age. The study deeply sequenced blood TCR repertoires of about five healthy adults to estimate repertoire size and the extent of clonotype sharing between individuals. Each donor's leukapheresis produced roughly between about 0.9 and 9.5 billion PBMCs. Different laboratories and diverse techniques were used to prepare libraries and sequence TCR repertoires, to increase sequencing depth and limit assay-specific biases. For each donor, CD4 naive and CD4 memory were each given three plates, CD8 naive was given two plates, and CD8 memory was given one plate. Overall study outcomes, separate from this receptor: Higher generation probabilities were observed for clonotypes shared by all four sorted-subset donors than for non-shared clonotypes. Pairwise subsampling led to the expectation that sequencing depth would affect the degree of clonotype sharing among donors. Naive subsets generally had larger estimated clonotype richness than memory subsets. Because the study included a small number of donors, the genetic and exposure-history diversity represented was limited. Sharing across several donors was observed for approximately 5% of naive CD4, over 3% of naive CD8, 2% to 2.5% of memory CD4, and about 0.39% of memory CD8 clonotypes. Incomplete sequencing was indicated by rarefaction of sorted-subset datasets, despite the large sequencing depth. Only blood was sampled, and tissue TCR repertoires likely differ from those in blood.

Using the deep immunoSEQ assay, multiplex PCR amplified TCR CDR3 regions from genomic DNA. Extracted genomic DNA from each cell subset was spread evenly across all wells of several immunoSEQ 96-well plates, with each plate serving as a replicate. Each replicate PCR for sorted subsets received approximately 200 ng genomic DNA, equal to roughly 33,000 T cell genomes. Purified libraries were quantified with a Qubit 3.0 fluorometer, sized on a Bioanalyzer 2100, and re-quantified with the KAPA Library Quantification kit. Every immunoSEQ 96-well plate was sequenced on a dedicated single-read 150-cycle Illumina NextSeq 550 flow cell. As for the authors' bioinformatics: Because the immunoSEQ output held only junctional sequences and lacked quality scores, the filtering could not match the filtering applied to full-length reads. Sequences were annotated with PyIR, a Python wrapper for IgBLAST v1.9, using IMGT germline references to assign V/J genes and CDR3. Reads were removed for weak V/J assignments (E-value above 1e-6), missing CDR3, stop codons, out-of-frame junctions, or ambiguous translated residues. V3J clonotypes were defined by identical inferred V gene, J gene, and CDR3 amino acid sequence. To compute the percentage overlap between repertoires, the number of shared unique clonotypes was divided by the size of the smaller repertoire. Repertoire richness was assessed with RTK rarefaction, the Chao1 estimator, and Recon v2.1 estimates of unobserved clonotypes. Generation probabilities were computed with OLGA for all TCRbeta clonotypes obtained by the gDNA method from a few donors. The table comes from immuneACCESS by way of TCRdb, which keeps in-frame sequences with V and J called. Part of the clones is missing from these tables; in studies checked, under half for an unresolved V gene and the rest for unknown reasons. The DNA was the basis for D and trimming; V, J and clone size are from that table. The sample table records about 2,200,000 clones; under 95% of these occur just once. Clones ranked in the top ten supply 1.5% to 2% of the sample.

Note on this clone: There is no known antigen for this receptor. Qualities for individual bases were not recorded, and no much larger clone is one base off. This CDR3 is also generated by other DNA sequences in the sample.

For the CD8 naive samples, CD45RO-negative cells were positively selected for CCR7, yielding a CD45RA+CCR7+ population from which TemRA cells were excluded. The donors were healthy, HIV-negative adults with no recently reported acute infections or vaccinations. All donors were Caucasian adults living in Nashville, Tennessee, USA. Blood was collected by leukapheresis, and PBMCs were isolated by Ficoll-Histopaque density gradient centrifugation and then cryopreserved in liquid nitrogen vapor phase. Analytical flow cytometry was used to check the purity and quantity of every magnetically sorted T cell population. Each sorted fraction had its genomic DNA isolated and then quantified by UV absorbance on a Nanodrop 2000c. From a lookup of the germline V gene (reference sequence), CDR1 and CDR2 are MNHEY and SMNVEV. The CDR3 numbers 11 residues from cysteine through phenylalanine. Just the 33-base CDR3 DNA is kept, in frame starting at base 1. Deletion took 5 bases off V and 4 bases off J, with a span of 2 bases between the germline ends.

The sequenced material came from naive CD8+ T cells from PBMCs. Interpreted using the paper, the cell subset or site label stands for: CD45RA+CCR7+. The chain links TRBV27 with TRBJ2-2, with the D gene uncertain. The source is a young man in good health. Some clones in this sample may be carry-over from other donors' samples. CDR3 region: CASSGTGELFF. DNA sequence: TGTGCCAGCAGTGGCACCGGGGAGCTGTTTTTT.